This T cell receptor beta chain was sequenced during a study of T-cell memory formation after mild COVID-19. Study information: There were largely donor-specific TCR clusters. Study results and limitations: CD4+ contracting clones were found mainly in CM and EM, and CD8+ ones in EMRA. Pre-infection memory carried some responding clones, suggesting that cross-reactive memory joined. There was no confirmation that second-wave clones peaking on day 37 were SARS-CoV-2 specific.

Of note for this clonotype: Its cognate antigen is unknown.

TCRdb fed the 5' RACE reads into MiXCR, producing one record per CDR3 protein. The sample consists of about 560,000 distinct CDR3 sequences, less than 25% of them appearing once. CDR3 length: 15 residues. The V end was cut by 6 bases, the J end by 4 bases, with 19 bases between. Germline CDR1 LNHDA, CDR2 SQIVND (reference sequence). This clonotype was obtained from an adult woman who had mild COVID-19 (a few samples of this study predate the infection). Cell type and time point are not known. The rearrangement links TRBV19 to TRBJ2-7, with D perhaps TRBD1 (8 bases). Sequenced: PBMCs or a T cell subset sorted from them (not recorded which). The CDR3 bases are TGTGCCAGTAGCGACAGGGGCGGGAGTACTTACGAGCAGTACTTC. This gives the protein CASSDRGGSTYEQYF.